The 20 T cell receptor beta chains listed next were all sequenced from one sample in a study of PD-1 blockade in classical Hodgkin lymphoma. Data came from immunoSEQ multiplex PCR; TCRdb stores just in-frame clones and leaves some out. The profile shows tens of thousands of clones, approximately 93% of them singletons. As to time point: newly diagnosed, previously untreated cHL patient sample. The sequencing sample was made of peripheral blood mononuclear cells (PBMCs). All receptors derive from a human donor with classical Hodgkin lymphoma.

The chain couples TRBV9 to TRBJ2-3; perhaps TRBD1 as D (6 bases). In germline, CDR1 is SGDLS, CDR2 YYNGEE. Deletions cut 4 bases from V and 2 bases from J, with 17 bases between. The length of the CDR3 is 16 residues. The CDR3 here is CASSPRSGDLTDTQYF. CDR3 coding DNA: TGTGCCAGCAGCCCTCGCTCAGGGGATCTCACAGATACGCAGTATTTT.

The gene calls are TRBV15 and TRBJ1-6; TRBD1 matches 7 bases. The CDR3 is 16 amino acids. V lost 1 base, J lost 9 bases, and 9 bases stayed unmatched. CDR1 is LNHNV, CDR2 YYDKDF, per germline (reference sequence). The CDR3 reads CATSRGPDREFSPLHF. The CDR3 region has the DNA TGTGCCACCAGCAGAGGCCCCGACAGGGAGTTTTCACCCCTCCACTTT.

This rearrangement joins TRBV19 to TRBJ1-1; tentatively, D is TRBD1 (5 bases). CDR1 and CDR2 (germline): LNHDA, SQIVND (reference sequence). Trimming left V 3 bases short and J 1 base short, with 9 bases between. The CDR3 totals 14 residues. The CDR3 spells CASSIGGTNTEAFF. DNA of the CDR3: TGTGCCAGTAGTATCGGGGGGACGAACACTGAAGCTTTCTTT.

The chain employs TRBV6-8 and TRBJ1-2, with D perhaps TRBD1 (5 bases). CDR1 is MNHGY and CDR2 is SAAAGT in the germline V gene. CDR3 size: 11 residues. V was pared by 6 bases and J by 6 bases, with 8 bases between. The CDR3: CASRTRDGYTF. CDR3 bases: TGTGCCAGCAGAACCAGGGATGGCTACACCTTC.

V gene TRBV5-4 combines with J gene TRBJ2-2, with a possible D match to TRBD1 (6 bases). The CDR3 runs to 15 residues. Trimming removed 0 bases at V and 0 bases at J, with 6 bases between. Germline CDR1 and CDR2: SGHNT and YYREEE (reference sequence). The CDR3: CASSLGTANTGELFF. Here the CDR3 DNA reads TGTGCCAGCAGCTTGGGGACAGCGAACACCGGGGAGCTGTTTTTT.

The chain employs TRBV19 and TRBJ2-5; TRBD1 might be the D (6 bases). The ends were cut back, 2 bases at V and 5 bases at J, with 9 bases in the middle. The V gene's germline CDR1 is LNHDA and CDR2 SQIVND (reference sequence). CDR3 length equals 13 residues. CDR3 loop: CASSINRGETQYF. CDR3 coding DNA: TGTGCCAGTAGTATAAATAGGGGGGAGACCCAGTACTTC.

The chain uses TRBV29-1 and TRBJ2-1, with D perhaps being TRBD1 or TRBD2 (5 bases each). The CDR3 has 14 amino acids. Trimming took off 4 bases at V and 5 bases at J, with 15 bases between the two ends. The germline V gene encodes CDR1 SQVTM and CDR2 ANQGSEA. In DNA, the CDR3 is TGCAGCGTTGGAGGTGTTCGGGGCCACAATGAGCAGTTCTTC. Amino acid sequence: CSVGGVRGHNEQFF.

The genes are TRBV10-1 and TRBJ1-4; D is perhaps TRBD1 (5 bases). The CDR3 covers 13 residues. Trimming took 4 bases from V and 4 from J, leaving 7 bases between them. Germline V gives CDR1 WNHNN, CDR2 SYGVQD (reference sequence). CDR3 region: CASSAGINEKLFF. Written as DNA, the CDR3 is TGCGCCAGCAGTGCAGGGATTAATGAAAAACTGTTTTTT.

This clone was detected once. The chain combines TRBV2 with TRBJ2-3; D may be TRBD2 (7 bases). V lost 8 bases, J lost 6 bases, and 21 bases lay in between. The germline V gene has CDR1 SNHLY and CDR2 FYNNEI. This CDR3 is built from 15 residues. The DNA for the CDR3 is TGTGCCAGCGGGGGGGGCCAGGGGTTAGCGGATACGCAGTATTTT. Its translation: CASGGGQGLADTQYF.

The chain combines TRBV5-1 with TRBJ2-1, with D maybe TRBD1 (5 bases). The CDR3 consists of 12 residues. Trimming took off 2 bases at V and 8 bases at J, with 8 bases between the two ends. Germline lookup yields CDR1 SGHRS and CDR2 YFSETQ. The CDR3: CASSFQGYEQFF. In DNA, the CDR3 is TGCGCCAGCAGCTTCCAGGGCTATGAGCAGTTCTTC.

The chain is built from TRBV2 and TRBJ2-6; D perhaps matches TRBD1 (7 bases). The CDR3 extends over 17 amino acids. V was pared by 8 bases and J by 0 bases, with 17 bases between. Germline loops: CDR1 SNHLY, CDR2 FYNNEI. In DNA form, the CDR3 reads TGTGCCAGCGTGGGGAGGACAGGAGTCTCTGGGGCCAACGTCCTGACTTTC. Translation: CASVGRTGVSGANVLTF.

The V call is TRBV28, the J call TRBJ1-1; TRBD1 is a possible D gene (5 bases). The V gene lost 3 bases and the J gene lost 3 bases, with 11 bases spanning the gap. Germline V lookup: CDR1 MDHEN, CDR2 SYDVKM. The CDR3 has 14 amino acids. The CDR3 here is CASSLVEGYTEAFF. The CDR3 DNA is TGTGCCAGCAGTTTGGTGGAGGGGTACACTGAAGCTTTCTTT.

The count of this clone is one. The rearrangement links TRBV9 to TRBJ1-4; 11 bases agree with TRBD1. CDR3 size: 13 residues. Germline assignment: CDR1 SGDLS and CDR2 YYNGEE. In nucleotides, the CDR3 is TGTGCTCAGGGACAGGGGGGAAAAGAAAAACTGTTTTTT. This translates into CAQGQGGKEKLFF.

This clone was seen just once. DNA for the CDR3: TGTGCCAGCAGCTGGATAGGTTACAATGAGCAGTTCTTC. It codes for CASSWIGYNEQFF. This sequence joins TRBV7-9 and TRBJ2-1; D ambiguous. Germline assignment: CDR1 SEHNR and CDR2 FQNEAQ (reference sequence). The CDR3 is 13 amino acids. Between the trimmed V and J ends, which lost 4 bases and 4 bases, there was a span of 8 bases.

The chain is built from TRBV27 and TRBJ1-6, with unresolved D. V lost 8 bases to trimming and J lost 4 bases, with 12 bases between them. The germline CDR1 and CDR2 sequences are MNHEY and SMNVEV (reference sequence). The CDR3 has 14 amino acids. The CDR3 bases are TGTGCCAGCGGTCCCGGAAGGTATAATTCACCCCTCCACTTT. It translates to CASGPGRYNSPLHF.

The gene calls are TRBV6-6 and TRBJ1-3; a possible D gene is TRBD1 (5 bases). CDR1 and CDR2 from the germline V gene are MNHNY and SVGAGI (reference sequence). This CDR3 spans 15 amino acids. V gave up 8 bases and J gave up 0 bases, with 14 bases separating them. CDR3 residues: CASGSTVNSGNTIYF. In DNA form, the CDR3 reads TGTGCCAGCGGATCGACAGTTAACTCTGGAAACACCATATATTTT.

J is TRBJ2-7 and V is TRBV19, with D uncertain. In germline, CDR1 is LNHDA, CDR2 SQIVND (reference sequence). The V end was cut by 5 bases, the J end by 5 bases, with 10 bases between. The CDR3 is 12 amino acids. The CDR3 nucleotides are TGTGCCAGTAGTTCCAAGGCCCACGAGCAGTACTTC. This encodes CASSSKAHEQYF.

The J gene is TRBJ1-2, the V gene TRBV7-2, with D maybe TRBD1 (5 bases). Germline CDR1 reads SGHTA; CDR2 reads FQGNSA. V was pared by 5 bases and J by 2 bases, with 9 bases between. The CDR3 extends over 13 amino acids. Written as DNA, the CDR3 is TGTGCCAGCAGCCCCGACAGAAACTATGGCTACACCTTC. Translating it yields CASSPDRNYGYTF.

This clone was detected a few times. The rearrangement joins TRBV19 to TRBJ2-6; the D gene is possibly TRBD1 (6 bases). Looked up from germline, CDR1 is LNHDA and CDR2 is SQIVND (reference sequence). This CDR3 has 16 residues. The ends were cut back, 3 bases at V and 2 bases at J, with 11 bases in the middle. This CDR3 is CASSIPAGAGANVLTF. As DNA, the CDR3 is TGTGCCAGTAGTATCCCGGCAGGGGCTGGGGCCAACGTCCTGACTTTC. The whole variable domain, remainder taken from reference TRBV19 and TRBJ2-6, is DGGITQSPKYLFRKEGQNVTLSCEQNLNHDAMYWYRQDPGQGLRLIYYSQIVNDFQKGDIAEGYSVSREKKESFPLTVTSAQKNPTAFYLCASSIPAGAGANVLTFGAGSRLTVL.

V and J are TRBV2 and TRBJ2-7, with D unclear. V lost 6 bases, J lost 4 bases, and 10 bases lay in between. This CDR3 has 12 amino acids. Germline V CDR1 and CDR2: SNHLY, FYNNEI. Here the CDR3 reads CASSSESYEQYF. The CDR3 coding sequence is TGTGCCAGCAGCTCCGAGAGTTACGAGCAGTACTTC.